This TCR beta chain originates from a study of blood T cells in healthy people across ages. It was with a sample-barcoded 5' primer and a J-beta primer mix that a second PCR of roughly 7 to 12 cycles was run. TCRdb passed the 5' RACE reads through MiXCR, listing each CDR3 protein once. Of around 800,000 distinct CDR3 sequences listed, less than 70% are singletons. In this sample, this clonotype turned up a few times. What it recognizes is unknown. Study outcomes and limitations: Long-lived donors exceeded aged donors in naive CD4+ cells and diversity. In the absence of known donor CMV status, changes in expanded clonotypes were possibly confounded.

V was cut by 0 bases and J by 0 bases, with 11 bases left in between. From germline, CDR1 is SGHRS and CDR2 YFSETQ. The CDR3 is made up of 16 amino acids. Sample donors were healthy Caucasian individuals that came from Russia, aged 6 to 90. RNA extraction gave at least 5 micrograms of total RNA per sample. The origin of this receptor is an elderly man in good health. The gene calls are TRBV5-1 and TRBJ2-3; perhaps TRBD2 as D (7 bases). Material: blood. DNA of the CDR3: TGCGCCAGCAGCTTGGATCGGGGGGCAAGCACAGATACGCAGTATTTT. This sequence encodes CASSLDRGASTDTQYF.